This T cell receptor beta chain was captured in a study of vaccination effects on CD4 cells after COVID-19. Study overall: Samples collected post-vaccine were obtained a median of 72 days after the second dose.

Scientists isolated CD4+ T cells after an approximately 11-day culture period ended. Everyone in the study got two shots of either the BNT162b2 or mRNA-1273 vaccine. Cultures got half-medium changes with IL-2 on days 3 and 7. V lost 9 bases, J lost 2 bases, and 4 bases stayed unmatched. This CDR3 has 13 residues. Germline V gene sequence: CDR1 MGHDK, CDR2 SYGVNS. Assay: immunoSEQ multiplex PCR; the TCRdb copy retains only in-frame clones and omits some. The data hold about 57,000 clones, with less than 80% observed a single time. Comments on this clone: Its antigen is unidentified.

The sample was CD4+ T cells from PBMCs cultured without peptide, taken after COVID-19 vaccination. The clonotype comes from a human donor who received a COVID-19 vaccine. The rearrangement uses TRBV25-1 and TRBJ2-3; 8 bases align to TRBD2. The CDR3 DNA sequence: TGTGCCAGTAGTAGCGGGGCCACAGATACGCAGTATTTT. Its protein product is CASSSGATDTQYF.